A single T cell receptor (beta chain) is shown here with its context. What antigen it recognizes has not been identified. No clone much larger than this one lies a single base away; base qualities are absent. This specimen belongs to a study of tissue T cells after allogeneic stem cell transplantation (dated by TCRdb to the early 2020s). The study in broad terms: Every GVHD patient received a graft from a donor; a handful of grafts were unmodified and three were CD34-selected to deplete T cells. When multiple samples of a tissue existed, pathologist review of H&E sections prioritized samples with histologically apparent lymphocytes for sequencing. Using research autopsies of patients with and without GVHD, plus mouse models of GVHD, the study profiled TCR beta repertoires across many tissues. The human part of the study was a prospective observational study with no blinding and no randomization.

Interpreted using the paper, the time point label stands for: human tissue collected at research (rapid) autopsy. Over a roughly 3-year period, six to eight adult allo-HCT recipients who had steroid-refractory GVHD were prospectively enrolled in a research-autopsy study. Gastrointestinal GVHD was present in all GVHD patients, several lines of GVHD-directed therapy were administered to all GVHD patients, and skin involvement was additionally present in four to six GVHD patients. After a median post-mortem interval of approximately 9 hours, autopsy tissues were collected, including GI sites from esophagus to rectum, liver, skin, and lymphoid organs such as spleen. Each autopsy specimen was bisected, with one portion flash-frozen in liquid nitrogen and the remainder formalin-fixed, and the outer muscle layers of GI specimens were removed. Genomic DNA was extracted from frozen tissues using the Mag-Bind Blood & Tissue DNA HDQ 96 Kit on a Chemagic 360 or the DNeasy Blood & Tissue Kit. Because of concern about red blood cell contamination, the extracted DNA went through further purification with the Genomic DNA Clean & Concentrator-25 kit.

The CDR3 goes from the cysteine to the phenylalanine over 14 residues. Solely the CDR3 DNA is kept, with 42 bases framed from the first base. Deletion took 5 bases off V and 4 bases off J, with a span of 11 bases between the germline ends. The germline V gene (reference sequence) gives CDR1 as SEHNR and CDR2 as FQNEAQ. Results and caveats for the whole study, not just this receptor: The study did not establish which tissue TCRs were alloreactive or antigen-specific, and some clones may have been host cells that persisted. Sampling depth was acknowledged as a limitation, and the patient cohort was both small and clinically heterogeneous. Blood and spleen T cells captured only a limited portion of the TCR repertoire detected in tissues, in both patients and mice. Within patients, how anatomically similar the tissues were was a key factor in shaping TCR repertoire composition, regardless of disease or transplant status. Only a few T cell clones appeared in more than one patient, yet motif-based clustering showed tissue-specific repertoire signatures that were shared between patients.

The library came from the immunoSEQ multiplex PCR assay. TCRbeta CDR3 sequencing was done by Adaptive Biotechnologies at survey depth, reporting CDR3 sequences, V/J genes, productive frequency and template counts. Amplification of TCR beta CDR3 regions was performed from genomic DNA rather than from RNA. Per the original workflow: Pairwise repertoire overlap between tissues was quantified with Jensen-Shannon divergence, where 1 means complete divergence and 0 identical. Based on pairwise JSD values, tissues were grouped by single-linkage agglomerative hierarchical clustering, and the results were shown as dendrograms. GLIPH2 was applied to all patient samples using simulation_depth 1000, kmer_min_depth 3, and cdr3_length_cutoff 8, and only groups with more than two unique CDR3s were retained. A standardized tissue-overlap score was calculated by extrapolating Jaccard GLIPH-group overlap across patients to a standard repertoire size of 1000 clones. Linear mixed-effect models, with tissue as a fixed effect and individual as a random effect, were used to test how diversity related to clinical or experimental variables. Imported from immuneACCESS, the table was reduced by TCRdb to in-frame sequences with V and J called. These copies leave out some clones; in studies compared against another copy, an unresolved V gene accounts for under half, and the cause of the remainder is not known. V and J calls plus clone size are reproduced from that table; the DNA served to infer D and trimming. For this sample the table gives 2,200 or so clones, of which approximately 63% were detected only once. The ten largest clones take up roughly a sixth of the sample.

This chain is built from TRBV7-9 and TRBJ1-4; there is no confident call for the D gene. The clonotype comes from a male patient of 60 years or more with steroid-refractory graft-versus-host disease after an allogeneic stem cell transplant. Some T cells may derive from the graft donor when a transplant has been performed. This sample comprised ileal tissue, obtained at autopsy. The nucleotide sequence is given as TGTGCCAGCAGCCGTAGGGCGGATAATGAAAAACTGTTTTTT. This translates into CASSRRADNEKLFF.